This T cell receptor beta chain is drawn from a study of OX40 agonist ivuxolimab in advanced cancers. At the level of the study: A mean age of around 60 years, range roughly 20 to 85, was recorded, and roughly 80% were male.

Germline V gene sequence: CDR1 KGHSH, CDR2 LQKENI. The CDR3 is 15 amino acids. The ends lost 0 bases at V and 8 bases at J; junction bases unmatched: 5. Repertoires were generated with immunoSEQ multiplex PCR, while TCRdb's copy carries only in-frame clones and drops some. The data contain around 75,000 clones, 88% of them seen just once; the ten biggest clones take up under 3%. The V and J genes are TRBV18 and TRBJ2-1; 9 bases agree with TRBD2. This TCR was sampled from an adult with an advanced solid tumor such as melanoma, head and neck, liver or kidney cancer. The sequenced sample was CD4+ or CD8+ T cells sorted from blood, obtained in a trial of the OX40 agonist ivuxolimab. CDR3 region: CASSPPTAGGDEQFF. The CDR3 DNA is TGTGCCAGCTCACCACCTACGGCGGGAGGGGATGAGCAGTTCTTC.